One and the same sample provided the 21 T cell receptor beta chains below, sequenced in a study of cytotoxic CD8 clonotypes in ibrutinib-treated CLL. Clones were read by immunoSEQ multiplex PCR, and TCRdb kept only the in-frame ones, dropping some. This sample has around 150,000 clones, with over 65% found just once. The material sequenced was PBMCs, taken after 12 months of ibrutinib treatment. The receptor source for this set is a human donor with chronic lymphocytic leukemia.

The chain couples TRBV11-2 to TRBJ1-4; D gene uncertain. This CDR3 spans 18 amino acids. The germline V gene encodes CDR1 SGHAT and CDR2 FQNNGV. Trimming took 2 bases from V and 5 from J, leaving 21 bases between them. CDR3 loop: CASSLSQGARRVNEKLFF. The CDR3 nucleotides are TGTGCCAGCAGCTTATCTCAAGGAGCCCGCAGAGTGAATGAAAAACTGTTTTTT.

The chain carries TRBV7-8 and TRBJ1-2; tentative D call: TRBD1 (6 bases). Trimming took 4 bases from V and 0 from J, leaving 12 bases between them. Germline CDR1 and CDR2: SGHVS and FQNEAQ. This CDR3 has 15 amino acids. CDR3 residues: CASSYQDSTNYGYTF. In DNA form, the CDR3 reads TGTGCCAGCAGCTACCAGGACAGCACTAACTATGGCTACACCTTC.

This rearrangement joins TRBV25-1 to TRBJ1-4, with 9 bases that match TRBD1. CDR3 size: 14 residues. The V gene's germline CDR1 is MGHDK and CDR2 SYGVNS. The junction had 7 bases not matched to a gene; V was cut back by 7 bases and J by 7 bases. The DNA of the CDR3 is TGTGCCAGCAACGACGACAGGGGGGTTGAAAAACTGTTTTTT. As protein: CASNDDRGVEKLFF.

This clone was observed once. V and J are TRBV7-3 and TRBJ2-5; possibly TRBD1 for D (5 bases). Germline assignment: CDR1 SGHTA and CDR2 FQGTGA. This CDR3 contains 14 residues. The ends were cut back, 5 bases at V and 5 bases at J, with 15 bases in the middle. The CDR3 DNA follows: TGTGCCAGCAGCCCTGGTTCAGGGTATGAGACCCAGTACTTC. Translated, it gives CASSPGSGYETQYF.

This chain connects TRBV2 to TRBJ1-4, with a tentative D call TRBD1 (5 bases). V shed 8 bases and J shed 4 bases, with 14 bases lying between them. Germline V gene sequence: CDR1 SNHLY, CDR2 FYNNEI. The CDR3 is made up of 14 amino acids. CDR3 bases: TGTGCCAGCTCCCCCGGGACGGTTAATGAAAAACTGTTTTTT. The encoded protein is CASSPGTVNEKLFF.

This clone appeared a few times. This chain joins TRBV30 and TRBJ1-6, with D maybe TRBD1 (5 bases). The CDR3 consists of 13 residues. Trimming took off 6 bases at V and 0 bases at J, with 6 bases between the two ends. CDR1 GTSNPN and CDR2 SVGIG come from the germline V gene (reference sequence). The CDR3 coding sequence is TGTGCCTGCGACAGCTCCTATAATTCACCCCTCCACTTT. Translation: CACDSSYNSPLHF.

In this sample, this clone turned up a few times. This chain links TRBV9 with TRBJ2-5, with 10 bases matching TRBD1. Germline CDR1 is SGDLS and CDR2 is YYNGEE. The junction had 10 bases not matched to a gene; V was cut back by 3 bases and J by 5 bases. The CDR3 has 16 amino acids. CDR3 sequence reads: CASSASEGQGSETQYF. In DNA form, the CDR3 reads TGTGCCAGCAGCGCCTCTGAGGGACAGGGGTCGGAGACCCAGTACTTC.

The chain combines TRBV5-5 with TRBJ1-2, with no clear D. V was trimmed by 6 bases and J by 3 bases, leaving 6 bases between them. The CDR3 extends over 11 amino acids. Germline V gene lookup returns CDR1 SGHKS and CDR2 YYEKEE (reference sequence). As DNA, the CDR3 is TGTGCCAGCACCCGCGACTATGGCTACACCTTC. Its protein product is CASTRDYGYTF.

The rearrangement links TRBV6-1 to TRBJ1-4, with TRBD1 matching 7 bases. The CDR3 has 16 residues. CDR1 MNHNS and CDR2 SASEGT come from the germline V gene. Losses at the gene ends were 3 bases for V and 7 bases for J; bases not matched to a gene: 11. The CDR3 loop reads CASSDLTGSGREKLFF. CDR3 DNA sequence: TGTGCCAGCAGTGACTTGACAGGGAGTGGCCGTGAAAAACTGTTTTTT.

The V and J genes are TRBV10-3 and TRBJ1-4; TRBD1 might be the D (5 bases). This CDR3 has 13 residues. The V and J ends lost 4 bases and 7 bases respectively, with 10 bases between them. Germline CDR1 is ENHRY and CDR2 is SYGVKD. This chain's CDR3 is CAISGSGAEKLFF. DNA for the CDR3: TGTGCCATCAGTGGGAGCGGGGCTGAAAAACTGTTTTTT.

This chain uses TRBV6-1 with TRBJ1-1, with a weak D call TRBD1 (6 bases). The V end was cut by 5 bases, the J end by 5 bases, with 9 bases between. The CDR3 is 12 residues long. Germline values: CDR1 MNHNS, CDR2 SASEGT. CDR3: CASSITGTEAFF. DNA for the CDR3: TGTGCCAGCAGTATAACAGGGACTGAAGCTTTCTTT.

This chain links TRBV9 with TRBJ2-1, with 7 bases identical to TRBD2. The CDR3 is made up of 14 amino acids. V was pared by 1 base and J by 7 bases, with 5 bases of the junction left unmatched. Germline V gene data show CDR1 as SGDLS and CDR2 as YYNGEE. CDR3 coding DNA: TGTGCCAGCAGCGTATTGAGCGGGGTTAATGAGCAGTTCTTC. Protein: CASSVLSGVNEQFF.

This chain connects TRBV6-6 to TRBJ2-7; 9 nucleotides align to TRBD1. Germline V gives CDR1 MNHNY, CDR2 SVGAGI (reference sequence). The CDR3 is made up of 15 amino acids. V gave up 3 bases and J gave up 5 bases; unmatched junction bases: 8. CDR3 DNA: TGTGCCAGCAGTTATACCGGGACAGGGAACAACGAGCAGTACTTC. Encoded protein: CASSYTGTGNNEQYF.

The V call is TRBV28, the J call TRBJ1-5; D is perhaps TRBD1 (5 bases). V was pared by 0 bases and J by 7 bases, with 10 bases between. CDR1 and CDR2 from the germline V gene are MDHEN and SYDVKM. The CDR3 has 14 residues. CDR3 protein: CASSLWGGRQPQHF. The CDR3 bases are TGTGCCAGCAGTTTATGGGGGGGTCGACAGCCCCAGCATTTT.

The chain carries TRBV6-5 and TRBJ2-7; 7 bases match TRBD1. With V trimmed by 5 bases and J by 7 bases, 14 bases remained unmatched. This CDR3 has 15 amino acids. The germline gives CDR1 MNHEY, CDR2 SVGAGI. The CDR3 sequence is CASSRGQVGVYEQYF. The DNA for the CDR3 is TGTGCCAGCAGTAGAGGACAGGTAGGAGTCTATGAGCAGTACTTC.

V and J are TRBV7-3 and TRBJ2-7; D is ambiguous. The CDR3 contains 13 residues. Trimming cost V 2 bases and J 2 bases, with 7 bases left between them. The V gene's germline CDR1 is SGHTA and CDR2 FQGTGA. CDR3 sequence: CASSLFQAYEQYF. The CDR3 DNA reads TGTGCCAGCAGCTTATTTCAGGCCTACGAGCAGTACTTC.

This clone was detected once. The chain carries TRBV7-3 and TRBJ2-2, with 8 positions matching TRBD1. V lost 1 base to trimming and J lost 4 bases; unmatched junction nucleotides: 2. This CDR3 is built from 15 residues. Germline CDR1 reads SGHTA; CDR2 reads FQGTGA. The DNA of the CDR3 is TGTGCCAGCAGCTTAAGACAGGGGACCACCGGGGAGCTGTTTTTT. Residues: CASSLRQGTTGELFF.

This chain joins TRBV19 and TRBJ2-7; 8 nucleotides agree with TRBD1. The CDR3 contains 17 residues. CDR1 and CDR2 from the germline V gene are LNHDA and SQIVND (reference sequence). The trim removed 5 bases at V and 6 bases at J, leaving 18 bases unmatched. This CDR3 reads CASSPGQGSFGKGEQYF. CDR3 DNA sequence: TGTGCCAGTAGTCCAGGACAGGGTAGCTTTGGAAAGGGCGAGCAGTACTTC.

The V call is TRBV30, the J call TRBJ2-3; a weak D match, TRBD1 (6 bases). V gave up 3 bases and J gave up 7 bases, with 14 bases separating them. This CDR3 comprises 13 residues. In germline, CDR1 is GTSNPN, CDR2 SVGIG (reference sequence). CDR3 amino acids: CAWSPGQINTQYF. In DNA, the CDR3 is TGTGCCTGGAGCCCCGGACAGATTAATACGCAGTATTTT.

The chain recombines TRBV28 with TRBJ1-3; 9 positions match TRBD1. The CDR3 loop spans 18 amino acids. V trimming: 6 bases; J trimming: 4 bases; junction bases outside the gene matches: 16. CDR1 and CDR2 from the germline V gene are MDHEN and SYDVKM. This CDR3 is CASSTPQDRGPDGNTIYF. Written as DNA, the CDR3 is TGTGCCAGCAGCACACCACAGGACAGGGGCCCCGACGGAAACACCATATATTTT.

V usage is TRBV28 and J usage is TRBJ2-1; D possibly corresponds to TRBD2 (5 bases). Trimming shortened V by 5 bases and J by 8 bases, and 19 bases separated the two germline ends. CDR3 length equals 15 residues. Germline V gene sequence: CDR1 MDHEN, CDR2 SYDVKM. CDR3 in amino acids: CASSHDLDFSDEQFF. The CDR3 coding sequence is TGTGCCAGCAGTCATGACCTCGATTTTAGCGATGAGCAGTTCTTC. The whole variable domain, remainder taken from reference TRBV28 and TRBJ2-1, is DVKVTQSSRYLVKRTGEKVFLECVQDMDHENMFWYRQDPGLGLRLIYFSYDVKMKEKGDIPEGYSVSREKKERFSLILESASTNQTSMYLCASSHDLDFSDEQFFGPGTRLTVL.